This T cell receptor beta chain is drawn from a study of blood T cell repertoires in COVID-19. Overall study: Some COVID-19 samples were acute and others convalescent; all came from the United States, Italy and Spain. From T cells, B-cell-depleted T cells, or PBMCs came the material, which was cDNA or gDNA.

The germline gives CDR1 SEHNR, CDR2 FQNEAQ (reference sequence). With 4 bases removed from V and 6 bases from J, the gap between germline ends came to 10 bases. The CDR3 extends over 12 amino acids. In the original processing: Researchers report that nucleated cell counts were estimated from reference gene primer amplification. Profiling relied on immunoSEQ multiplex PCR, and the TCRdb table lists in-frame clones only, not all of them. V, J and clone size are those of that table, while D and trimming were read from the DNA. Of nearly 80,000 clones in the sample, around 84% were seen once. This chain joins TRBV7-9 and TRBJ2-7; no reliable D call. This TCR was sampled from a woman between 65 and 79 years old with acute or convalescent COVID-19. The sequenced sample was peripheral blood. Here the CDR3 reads CASSSRLSEQYF. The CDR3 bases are TGTGCCAGCAGCTCCCGACTCTCCGAGCAGTACTTC.